This TCR beta chain was retrieved from a study of cytomegalovirus exposure and HLA in healthy donors. This PCR relied on a set of 60 Vbeta primers and 13 Jbeta primers. The protocol was immunoSEQ multiplex PCR, while the TCRdb copy is restricted to in-frame clones and leaves out a portion. The sample records roughly 130,000 clones, more than 80% being singletons. For this clone: Other DNA sequences in this sample translate to the same CDR3.

The germline V gene has CDR1 SQVTM and CDR2 ANQGSEA. The CDR3 totals 14 residues. V shed 6 bases, J shed 2 bases, and the junction held 5 bases outside the gene matches. The sequenced sample was PBMCs. This sequence joins TRBV29-1 and TRBJ2-3; 10 bases are shared with TRBD2. The sequence was obtained from a male donor in good health and CMV-seronegative. The CDR3 sequence is CSVEGLASTDTQYF. The CDR3 DNA sequence: TGCAGCGTGGAGGGACTAGCGTCCACAGATACGCAGTATTTT.